Listed here are 7 T cell receptor beta chains from one sample, sequenced in a study of blood T cell repertoires in COVID-19. Assay: immunoSEQ multiplex PCR; the TCRdb copy retains only in-frame clones and omits some. This sample has about 240,000 clones, with around nine tenths found just once. The sample taken for sequencing was PBMCs or T cells enriched from blood (not recorded which). These TCRs come from a middle-aged man who had recovered from COVID-19.

This chain joins TRBV3-1 (or the pseudogene TRBV3-2) and TRBJ2-4, with TRBD2 matching over 11 bases. This CDR3 contains 13 residues. V shed 6 bases, J shed 13 bases, and the junction held 8 bases outside the gene matches. CDR1 is LGHDT, CDR2 YNNKEL, per germline (reference sequence). In DNA, the CDR3 is TGTGCCAGCAGGTCGCTAGCGGGGGGCCCCCAGTACTTC. Translation gives CASRSLAGGPQYF.

V usage is TRBV5-4 and J usage is TRBJ1-1; D is possibly TRBD1 (6 bases). The CDR3 is made up of 14 amino acids. Trimming stripped 3 bases from V and 4 bases from J, with 13 bases between. Germline V gene sequence: CDR1 SGHNT, CDR2 YYREEE (reference sequence). The CDR3 region is CASSSDRFLTEAFF. The CDR3 nucleotides read TGTGCCAGCAGCTCCGACAGGTTCCTCACTGAAGCTTTCTTT.

Of note for this clone: Other nucleotide sequences from this sample produce the same CDR3. The chain employs TRBV29-1 and TRBJ1-1; maybe TRBD1 (6 bases). The CDR3 has 13 amino acids. Trimming left V 6 bases short and J 1 base short, with 12 bases between. Germline CDR1 reads SQVTM; CDR2 reads ANQGSEA. CDR3 in amino acids: CSVEQGGNTEAFF. The CDR3 DNA reads as TGCAGCGTCGAACAGGGAGGGAACACTGAAGCTTTCTTT.

The chain carries TRBV7-2 and TRBJ1-4; 7 bases agree with TRBD1. CDR3 size: 16 residues. Germline CDR1 is SGHTA and CDR2 is FQGNSA. J was trimmed by 2 bases and V by 2 bases; bases with no gene match: 5. The CDR3 is CASSLKPRGTNEKLFF. For the CDR3, the DNA is TGTGCCAGCAGCTTAAAACCCAGGGGGACTAATGAAAAACTGTTTTTT.

The chain recombines TRBV6-5 with TRBJ2-7, with TRBD1 identical over 7 bases. Germline-derived CDR1 and CDR2 are MNHEY and SVGAGI. The V segment lost 0 bases and the J segment 4 bases; nucleotides outside the gene matches: 9. The CDR3 runs 16 residues. The CDR3 reads CASSYSKQGPPYEQYF. The CDR3 nucleotides are TGTGCCAGCAGTTACTCGAAACAGGGGCCCCCTTACGAGCAGTACTTC.

V is TRBV11-3 and J is TRBJ1-4, with 9 bases aligning to TRBD1. V dropped 5 bases and J dropped 8; count of bases not matched to a gene: 6. CDR3 size: 14 residues. Germline CDR1 and CDR2: SGHNT and YENEEA. CDR3 nucleotides: TGTGCCAGCAGCCCGGGACAGGGTGGAGAAAAACTGTTTTTT. Encoded protein: CASSPGQGGEKLFF. Supplemented by reference TRBV11-3 and TRBJ1-4, the full variable domain reads EAGVVQSPRYKIIEKKQPVAFWCNPISGHNTLYWYLQNLGQGPELLIRYENEEAVDDSQLPKDRFSAERLKGVDSTLKIQPAELGDSAVYLCASSPGQGGEKLFFGSGTQLSVL.

The V gene is TRBV19, the J gene TRBJ2-6, with D perhaps TRBD2 (6 bases). V was trimmed by 1 base and J by 1 base, leaving 14 bases between them. Germline V gene data show CDR1 as LNHDA and CDR2 as SQIVND (reference sequence). This CDR3 spans 18 amino acids. Written as DNA, the CDR3 is TGTGCCAGTAGTATAGGGGACGGGAGAAGATCTGGGGCCAACGTCCTGACTTTC. This sequence encodes CASSIGDGRRSGANVLTF. The full variable domain, in which reference TRBV19 and TRBJ2-6 provide the parts outside the CDR3, is DGGITQSPKYLFRKEGQNVTLSCEQNLNHDAMYWYRQDPGQGLRLIYYSQIVNDFQKGDIAEGYSVSREKKESFPLTVTSAQKNPTAFYLCASSIGDGRRSGANVLTFGAGSRLTVL.